These T cell receptor beta chains were read from a single sample in a study of CD8 T cells in ankylosing spondylitis. From the 5' RACE reads, TCRdb called clonotypes with MiXCR, one entry per CDR3 protein. The sample includes approximately 400,000 distinct CDR3 sequences, roughly 15% seen only once; the top ten take approximately 1%. Sequencing was carried out using blood, either unsorted or a sorted T cell fraction (not recorded which). Source of these receptors: a male donor with ankylosing spondylitis. The CDR3 runs from the conserved cysteine through the conserved F or W. A D gene is named only where the DNA matches it firmly. Clone size, where shown, is once, few, many, or a class for clones that have expanded.

CDR3 length,D gene,V gene,J gene,clone size,CDR3 DNA,CDR3 protein
15,.,TRBV25-1,TRBJ2-3,many,TGTGCCAGCAGTCTCCCTAGAGGGGTTACAGATACGCAGTATTTT,CASSLPRGVTDTQYF
17,TRBD2,TRBV6-2/TRBV6-3,TRBJ2-3,few,TGTGCCAGCAAACCACCTACTAGCGGGAGTCCCCCAGATACGCAGTATTTT,CASKPPTSGSPPDTQYF
12,.,TRBV12-5,TRBJ2-3,few,TGTGCTAGTGGTTTTAAGGCAGATACGCAGTATTTT,CASGFKADTQYF
14,.,TRBV5-1,TRBJ2-2,.,TGCGCCAGCAGCCTCTACGGGGGCGCCGGGGAGCTGTTTTTT,CASSLYGGAGELFF
17,TRBD2,TRBV20-1,TRBJ2-1,.,TGCAGTGCTAGAGTCAGAACCGGGACTAACTCCTACAATGAGCAGTTCTTC,CSARVRTGTNSYNEQFF
15,TRBD1,TRBV25-1,TRBJ1-5,few,TGTGCCAGCAGTGAATCAGGGGGTTACAATCAGCCCCAGCATTTT,CASSESGGYNQPQHF
16,TRBD2,TRBV6-1,TRBJ2-7,.,TGTGCCAGCAGCCACGGACTAGCCTTGGGAGGCTACGAGCAGTACTTC,CASSHGLALGGYEQYF
14,TRBD2,TRBV4-1,TRBJ2-5,.,TGCGCCAGCAGCCAAACGGGGGGGGAAGAGACCCAGTACTTC,CASSQTGGEETQYF
15,TRBD2,TRBV28,TRBJ2-1,.,TGTGCCAGCAGTTTACCCCAGCGGGGGGACAATGAGCAGTTCTTC,CASSLPQRGDNEQFF
11,.,TRBV6-5,TRBJ1-1,many,TGTGCCAGCCAGGGGACTCATGAAGCTTTCTTT,CASQGTHEAFF
16,.,TRBV9,TRBJ2-3,few,TGTGCCAGCAGCCCCCAACCAGTAGCTAGCACAGATACGCAGTATTTT,CASSPQPVASTDTQYF
16,.,TRBV4-3,TRBJ1-2,few,TGCGCCAGCAGCCAAGAATTAGCAGGGCTTAACTATGGCTACACCTTC,CASSQELAGLNYGYTF
17,.,TRBV5-1,TRBJ2-1,many,TGCGCCAGCAGCTTGGTTGGTCGAGGGGTCCAAGACAATGAGCAGTTCTTC,CASSLVGRGVQDNEQFF
14,.,TRBV12-3/TRBV12-4,TRBJ2-3,many,TGTGCCAGCAGTTTTACGGGCAGCACAGATACGCAGTATTTT,CASSFTGSTDTQYF
18,TRBD1,TRBV27,TRBJ2-7,.,TGTGCCAGCAGTTTAAAGACAGGGCTCAGGGGGCACTCCTACGAGCAGTACTTC,CASSLKTGLRGHSYEQYF
15,.,TRBV5-1,TRBJ2-2,few,TGCGCCAGCAGCTACCTCCAAGCGAACACCGGGGAGCTGTTTTTT,CASSYLQANTGELFF
18,TRBD2,TRBV11-2,TRBJ2-1,few,TGTGCCAGCAGCCTTTGGACTAGCGGGAGCTCTACCGGCAATGAGCAGTTCTTC,CASSLWTSGSSTGNEQFF
14,TRBD1,TRBV27,TRBJ1-1,.,TGTGCCAGCAGTTCCGGACAGGGGTTTCCTGAAGCTTTCTTT,CASSSGQGFPEAFF
19,TRBD2,TRBV14,TRBJ2-5,.,TGTGCCAGCTCACGAAGAGGTCTCGAACTAGCGGGGGGCCAAGAGACCCAGTACTTC,CASSRRGLELAGGQETQYF
14,TRBD1,TRBV14,TRBJ1-6,once,TGTGCCAGCAGCCCCGGACAGGTCCGATCACCCCTCCACTTT,CASSPGQVRSPLHF
15,TRBD2,TRBV11-2,TRBJ2-1,.,TGTGCCAGCAGCATCAGACTAGCCGGTTACAATGAGCAGTTCTTC,CASSIRLAGYNEQFF
15,.,TRBV9,TRBJ2-2,few,TGTGCCAGCAGCGTAGGGGGGAGTGTCGTCGGGGAGCTGTTTTTT,CASSVGGSVVGELFF